Below, 14 T cell receptor beta chains from the same sample are listed, as sequenced in a study of tumor-infiltrating lymphocytes in primary liver carcinoma. Starting material of 500 ng total RNA yielded TCR beta cDNA via a constant-region primer. Three rounds of nested multiplex PCR with slightly modified ARM-PCR produced TCR beta libraries. A C-beta reverse primer was combined with TRBV1-TRBV30 forward primers in the first two PCR rounds, and each round had approximately 9 cycles. TCRdb reprocessed the multiplex PCR reads via MiXCR and lists one record per CDR3 protein. Of about 310,000 distinct CDR3 sequences in the sample, 50% to 75% were seen once. They got blood RNA out of unsorted whole blood and also pulled out germline DNA. Source material: peripheral blood. The receptor source for this set is a woman aged 25-40 years with primary liver carcinoma and hepatitis B virus infection.

Concerning this clonotype: The junction does not match germline at one end; this may be a read error. The chain is built from TRBV11-1 and TRBJ2-1; 7 bases are shared with TRBD2. The CDR3 extends over 17 amino acids. Germline values: CDR1 SGHAT, CDR2 FQDESV (reference sequence). In DNA form, the CDR3 reads TGTGTCAGCAGCTCCCGGGGCGGGAGAGCCCCCTACAATGAGCAGTTCTTC. Translated: CVSSSRGGRAPYNEQFF.

This clonotype has at least ten counts. The chain is built from TRBV6-1 and TRBJ2-5, with D tentatively TRBD1 (6 bases). V shed 6 bases and J shed 2 bases, with 16 bases lying between them. Germline V CDR1 and CDR2: MNHNS, SASEGT. The CDR3 runs 15 residues. CDR3 sequence reads: CASRVTQGKQETQYF. In nucleotides, the CDR3 is TGTGCCAGCAGGGTAACACAGGGCAAACAAGAGACCCAGTACTTC.

As regards this clonotype: The junction departs from the called germline gene at one end, perhaps through a read error. The chain links TRBV6-6 to TRBJ2-2; 12 positions match TRBD1. In germline, CDR1 is MNHNY, CDR2 SVGAGI (reference sequence). This CDR3 has 18 amino acids. The CDR3 is CAGSYRDRGPTNTGELFF. Here the CDR3 DNA reads TGTGCCGGCAGTTACCGGGACAGGGGGCCCACGAACACCGGGGAGCTGTTTTTT.

Here the CDR3 DNA reads TGTGCCAGCAGCCCTCCTAGCGGGAGAGGCGGTGAGCAGTTCTTC. Residues: CASSPPSGRGGEQFF. The rearrangement joins TRBV7-9 to TRBJ2-1; TRBD2 agrees at 10 bases. V gave up 5 bases and J gave up 9 bases; unmatched junction bases: 10. Germline CDR1 is SEHNR and CDR2 is FQNEAQ (reference sequence). The CDR3 contains 15 residues.

This chain uses TRBV2 with TRBJ2-7; possible D gene TRBD1, 6 bases. V was clipped by 6 bases and J by 3 bases, with 6 bases between them. The CDR3 has 11 amino acids. Germline assignment: CDR1 SNHLY and CDR2 FYNNEI. CDR3 sequence reads: CASRGHYEQYF. Written as DNA, the CDR3 is TGTGCCAGCAGGGGACACTACGAGCAGTACTTC.

Comment on this clonotype: No conserved phenylalanine or tryptophan ends this CDR3, so it is likely a read error. The chain is built from TRBV28 and TRBJ2-1; 8 nucleotides line up with TRBD2. Germline values: CDR1 MDHEN, CDR2 SYDVKM. V shed 5 bases and J 4 bases; nucleotides not matched to a gene: 13. The CDR3 has 17 residues. CDR3 coding DNA: TGTGCCAGCAGTCCCTTGATTAGCGGGATTACTTACAATGAGCAGTTCTTA. This encodes CASSPLISGITYNEQFL.

The chain carries TRBV29-1 and TRBJ2-1; TRBD2 matches at 11 bases. Germline assignment: CDR1 SQVTM and CDR2 ANQGSEA. The V and J ends lost 6 bases and 3 bases, in that order; junction bases with no gene match: 13. The CDR3 has 17 residues. The chain's CDR3 is CSVDNLSGRAFYNEQFF. The CDR3 bases are TGCAGCGTCGATAACCTTAGCGGGAGGGCCTTCTACAATGAGCAGTTCTTC.

In this sample, this clonotype turned up a few times. The genes are TRBV6-5 and TRBJ2-7; D unresolved. V shed 7 bases and J shed 7 bases, with 17 bases lying between them. Germline V gives CDR1 MNHEY, CDR2 SVGAGI. The CDR3 spans 13 residues. Here the CDR3 DNA reads TGTGCCAGCATGCGCCCTGGGAAGGCGGAGCAGTACTTC. Translating it yields CASMRPGKAEQYF.

Of note for this clonotype: A much larger clone lies one base from this, so it may be a read error. This chain joins TRBV12-3 or TRBV12-4 and TRBJ2-7; D gene ambiguous. This CDR3 contains 12 residues. The CDR3 spells CASSYGVYDQYF. The CDR3 DNA is TGTGCCAGCAGTTACGGAGTGTACGATCAGTACTTC.

Worth noting for this clonotype: The junction shows a germline mismatch at one end, possibly a read error. This rearrangement joins TRBV5-6 to TRBJ2-7, with D hard to call. The length of the CDR3 is 12 residues. Germline loops: CDR1 SGHDT, CDR2 YYEEEE. The CDR3 region is CVSNLGSYEQYF. The CDR3 region has the DNA TGTGTCAGCAACTTGGGAAGCTACGAGCAGTACTTC. Full variable domain (rest looked up from reference TRBV5-6 and TRBJ2-7): DAGVTQSPTHLIKTRGQQVTLRCSPKSGHDTVSWYQQALGQGPQFIFQYYEEEERQRGNFPDRFSGHQFPNYSSELNVNALLLGDSALYLCVSNLGSYEQYFGPGTRLTVT.

Worth noting for this clonotype: Given a much more abundant clone one base away, this may be a read error. The CDR3 nucleotides are TGTGCCAGCAGTATTCCTGGGGTGCAGTACTTC. The encoded protein is CASSIPGVQYF. This chain links TRBV6-2 or TRBV6-3 with TRBJ2-7, with D uncertain. CDR1 is MNHEY, CDR2 SVGEGT, per germline. The germline V and J ends were trimmed by 5 bases and 9 bases, with 11 bases remaining between them. This CDR3 is 11 amino acids long.

The CDR3 region is CASSAYDDNEQFF. The CDR3 DNA reads as TGTGCCAGCAGCGCCTACGACGACAATGAGCAGTTCTTC. The V gene is TRBV9, the J gene TRBJ2-1; no firm D call. V was pared by 3 bases and J by 5 bases, with 9 bases between. The CDR3 runs to 13 residues. Germline CDR1 and CDR2: SGDLS and YYNGEE. Variable domain in full (rest from reference TRBV9 and TRBJ2-1): DSGVTQTPKHLITATGQRVTLRCSPRSGDLSVYWYQQSLDQGLQFLIQYYNGEERAKGNILERFSAQQFPDLHSELNLSSLELGDSALYFCASSAYDDNEQFFGPGTRLTVL.

In this sample, this clonotype turned up once. This is likely a read error, given that the CDR3 carries no conserved phenylalanine or tryptophan at its end. V usage is TRBV6-5 and J usage is TRBJ1-3; D unclear. Trimming took off 2 bases at V and 2 bases at J, with 10 bases between the two ends. Per germline, CDR1 MNHEY and CDR2 SVGAGI. The CDR3 runs to 15 residues. The CDR3 nucleotides read TGTGCCAGCAGTTACGGACGGGCAACTGGAAACACCATATATTCT. Residues: CASSYGRATGNTIYS.

With respect to this clonotype: A clone one base away is much larger, so this may be a read error. CDR3 sequence (DNA): TGTGTCAGCAGTAGCGGTTACTCTGGAAACACCATATATTTT. As protein: CVSSSGYSGNTIYF. The rearrangement joins TRBV6-2 or TRBV6-3 to TRBJ1-3, with D hard to call. The CDR3 loop spans 14 amino acids. Germline CDR1 is MNHEY and CDR2 is SVGEGT.